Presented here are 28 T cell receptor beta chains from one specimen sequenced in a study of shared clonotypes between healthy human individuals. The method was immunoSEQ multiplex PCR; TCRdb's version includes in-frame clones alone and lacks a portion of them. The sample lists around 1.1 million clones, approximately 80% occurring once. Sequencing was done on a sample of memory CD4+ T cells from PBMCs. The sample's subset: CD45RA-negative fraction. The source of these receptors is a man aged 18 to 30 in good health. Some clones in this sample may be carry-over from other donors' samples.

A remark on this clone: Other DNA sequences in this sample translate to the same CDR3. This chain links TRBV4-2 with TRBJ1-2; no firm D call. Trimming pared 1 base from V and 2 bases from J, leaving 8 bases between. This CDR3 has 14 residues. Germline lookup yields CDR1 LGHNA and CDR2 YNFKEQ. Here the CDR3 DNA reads TGTGCCAGCAGCCAAGGGGGAGGGAACTATGGCTACACCTTC. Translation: CASSQGGGNYGYTF.

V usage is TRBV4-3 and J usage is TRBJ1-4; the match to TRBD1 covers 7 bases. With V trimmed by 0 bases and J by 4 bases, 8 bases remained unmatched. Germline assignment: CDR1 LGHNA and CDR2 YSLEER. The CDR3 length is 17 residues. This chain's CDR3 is CASSQEVPRDSNEKLFF. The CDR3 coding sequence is TGCGCCAGCAGCCAAGAAGTTCCCCGGGACAGTAATGAAAAACTGTTTTTT.

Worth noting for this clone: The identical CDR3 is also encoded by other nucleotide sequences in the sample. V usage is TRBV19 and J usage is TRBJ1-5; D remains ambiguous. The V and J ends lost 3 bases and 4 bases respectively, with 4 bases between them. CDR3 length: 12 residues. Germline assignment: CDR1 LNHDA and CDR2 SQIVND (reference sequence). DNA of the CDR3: TGTGCCAGTAGTATCCGGAATCAGCCCCAGCATTTT. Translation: CASSIRNQPQHF. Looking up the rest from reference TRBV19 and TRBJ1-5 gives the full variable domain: DGGITQSPKYLFRKEGQNVTLSCEQNLNHDAMYWYRQDPGQGLRLIYYSQIVNDFQKGDIAEGYSVSREKKESFPLTVTSAQKNPTAFYLCASSIRNQPQHFGDGTRLSIL.

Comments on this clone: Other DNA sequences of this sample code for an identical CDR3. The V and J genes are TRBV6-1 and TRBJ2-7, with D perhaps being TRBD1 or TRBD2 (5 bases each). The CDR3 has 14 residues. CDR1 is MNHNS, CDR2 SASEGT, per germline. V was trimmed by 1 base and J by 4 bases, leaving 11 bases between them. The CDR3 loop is CASSEGGTVYEQYF. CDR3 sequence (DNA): TGTGCCAGCAGTGAAGGGGGGACGGTATACGAGCAGTACTTC.

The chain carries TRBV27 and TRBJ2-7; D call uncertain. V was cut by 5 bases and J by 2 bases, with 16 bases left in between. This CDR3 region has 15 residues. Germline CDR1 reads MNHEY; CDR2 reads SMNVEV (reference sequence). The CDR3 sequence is CASSPDIRGTYEQYF. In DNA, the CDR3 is TGTGCCAGCAGTCCCGACATTAGAGGAACCTACGAGCAGTACTTC.

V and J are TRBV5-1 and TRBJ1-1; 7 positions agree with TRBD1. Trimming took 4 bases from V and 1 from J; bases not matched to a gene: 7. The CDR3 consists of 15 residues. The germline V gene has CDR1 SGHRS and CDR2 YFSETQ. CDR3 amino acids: CASSEGQPSNTEAFF. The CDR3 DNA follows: TGCGCCAGCAGCGAGGGACAGCCTTCGAACACTGAAGCTTTCTTT.

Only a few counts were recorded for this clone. The CDR3: CASGLASVSYNEQFF. The CDR3 DNA reads as TGTGCCAGCGGCCTGGCTAGCGTCTCCTACAATGAGCAGTTCTTC. The genes are TRBV28 and TRBJ2-1; D is perhaps TRBD2 (6 bases). This CDR3 is built from 15 residues. V dropped 8 bases and J dropped 0 bases, with 14 bases sitting between them. CDR1 MDHEN and CDR2 SYDVKM come from the germline V gene.

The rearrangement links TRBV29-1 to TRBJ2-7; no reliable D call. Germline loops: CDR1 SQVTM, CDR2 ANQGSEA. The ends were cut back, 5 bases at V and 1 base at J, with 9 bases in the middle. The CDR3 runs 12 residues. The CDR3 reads CSVMIESYEQYF. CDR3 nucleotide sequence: TGCAGCGTTATGATAGAATCCTACGAGCAGTACTTC.

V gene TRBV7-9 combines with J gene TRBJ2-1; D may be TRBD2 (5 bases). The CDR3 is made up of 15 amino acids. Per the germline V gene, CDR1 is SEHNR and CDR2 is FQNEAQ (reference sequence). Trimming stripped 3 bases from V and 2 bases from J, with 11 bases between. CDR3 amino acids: CASSLTTSPYNEQFF. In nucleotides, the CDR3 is TGTGCCAGCAGCTTGACTACCTCGCCCTACAATGAGCAGTTCTTC.

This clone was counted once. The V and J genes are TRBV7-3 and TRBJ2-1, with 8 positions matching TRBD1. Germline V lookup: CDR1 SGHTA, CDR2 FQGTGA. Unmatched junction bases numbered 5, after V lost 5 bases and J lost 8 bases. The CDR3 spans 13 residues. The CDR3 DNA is TGTGCCAGCAGCAGGCAGGGGGCCTATGAGCAGTTCTTC. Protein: CASSRQGAYEQFF.

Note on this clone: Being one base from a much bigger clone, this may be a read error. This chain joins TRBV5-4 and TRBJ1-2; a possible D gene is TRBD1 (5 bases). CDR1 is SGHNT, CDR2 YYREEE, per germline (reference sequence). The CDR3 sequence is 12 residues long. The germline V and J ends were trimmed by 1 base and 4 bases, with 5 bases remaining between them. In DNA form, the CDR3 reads TGTGCCAGCAGCTTGACAGGCTATGGCTACACCTTC. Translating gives CASSLTGYGYTF.

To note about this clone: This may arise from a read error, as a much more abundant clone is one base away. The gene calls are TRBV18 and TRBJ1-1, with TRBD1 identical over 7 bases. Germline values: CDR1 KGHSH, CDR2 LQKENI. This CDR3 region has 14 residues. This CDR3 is CASSLTTGLTEALF. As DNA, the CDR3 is TGTGCCAGCTCACTAACGACAGGGTTGACTGAAGCTCTCTTT.

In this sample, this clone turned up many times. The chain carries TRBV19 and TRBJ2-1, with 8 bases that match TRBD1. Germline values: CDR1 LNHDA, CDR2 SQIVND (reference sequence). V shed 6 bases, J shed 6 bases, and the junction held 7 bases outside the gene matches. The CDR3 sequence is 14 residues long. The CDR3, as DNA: TGTGCCAGTAGCACAGACAGGGGACCCAATGAGCAGTTCTTC. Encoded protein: CASSTDRGPNEQFF. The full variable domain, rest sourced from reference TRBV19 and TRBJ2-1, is DGGITQSPKYLFRKEGQNVTLSCEQNLNHDAMYWYRQDPGQGLRLIYYSQIVNDFQKGDIAEGYSVSREKKESFPLTVTSAQKNPTAFYLCASSTDRGPNEQFFGPGTRLTVL.

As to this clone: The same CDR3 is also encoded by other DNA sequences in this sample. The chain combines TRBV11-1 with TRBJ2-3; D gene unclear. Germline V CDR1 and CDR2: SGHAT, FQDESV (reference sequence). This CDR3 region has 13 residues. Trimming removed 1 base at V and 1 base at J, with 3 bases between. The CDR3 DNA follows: TGTGCCAGCAGCTTAGGGGGCACAGATACGCAGTATTTT. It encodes CASSLGGTDTQYF.

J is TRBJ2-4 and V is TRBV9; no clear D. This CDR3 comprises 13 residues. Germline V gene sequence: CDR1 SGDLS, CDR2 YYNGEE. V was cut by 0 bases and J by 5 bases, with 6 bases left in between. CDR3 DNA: TGTGCCAGCAGCGTAGGGCAGGAAAACATTCAGTACTTC. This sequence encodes CASSVGQENIQYF.

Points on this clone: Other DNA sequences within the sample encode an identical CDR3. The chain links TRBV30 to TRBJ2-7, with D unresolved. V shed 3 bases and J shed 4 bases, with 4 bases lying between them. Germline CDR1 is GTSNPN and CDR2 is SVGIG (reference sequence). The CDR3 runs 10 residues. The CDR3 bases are TGTGCCTGGAGCGGATACGAGCAGTACTTC. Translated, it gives CAWSGYEQYF.

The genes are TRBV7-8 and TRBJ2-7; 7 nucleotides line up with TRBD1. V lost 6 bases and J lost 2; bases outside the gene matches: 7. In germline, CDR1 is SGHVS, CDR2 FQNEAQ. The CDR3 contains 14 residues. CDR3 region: CASSKGAVAYEQYF. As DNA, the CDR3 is TGTGCCAGCAGTAAGGGGGCTGTCGCCTACGAGCAGTACTTC.

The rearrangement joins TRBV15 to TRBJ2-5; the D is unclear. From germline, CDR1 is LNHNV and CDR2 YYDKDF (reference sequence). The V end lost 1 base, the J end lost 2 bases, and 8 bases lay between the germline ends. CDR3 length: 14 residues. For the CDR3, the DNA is TGTGCCACCAGCAGAGGGGCGCTACAAGAGACCCAGTACTTC. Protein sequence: CATSRGALQETQYF.

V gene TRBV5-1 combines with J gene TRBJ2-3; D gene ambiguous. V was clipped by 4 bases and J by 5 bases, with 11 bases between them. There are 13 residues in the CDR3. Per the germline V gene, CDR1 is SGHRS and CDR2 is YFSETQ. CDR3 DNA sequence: TGCGCCAGCAGCCGAGGAGAAGTAGATACGCAGTATTTT. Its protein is CASSRGEVDTQYF. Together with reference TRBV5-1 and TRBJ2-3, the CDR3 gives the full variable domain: KAGVTQTPRYLIKTRGQQVTLSCSPISGHRSVSWYQQTPGQGLQFLFEYFSETQRNKGNFPGRFSGRQFSNSRSEMNVSTLELGDSALYLCASSRGEVDTQYFGPGTRLTVL.

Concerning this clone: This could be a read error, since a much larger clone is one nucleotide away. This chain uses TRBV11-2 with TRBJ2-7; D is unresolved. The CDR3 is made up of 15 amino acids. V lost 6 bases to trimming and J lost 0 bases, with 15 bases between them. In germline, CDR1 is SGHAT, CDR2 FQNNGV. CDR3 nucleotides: TGTGCCAGCAGACCTGGGGTAGAACTCTCCTACGAGCAGTACTTC. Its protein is CASRPGVELSYEQYF.

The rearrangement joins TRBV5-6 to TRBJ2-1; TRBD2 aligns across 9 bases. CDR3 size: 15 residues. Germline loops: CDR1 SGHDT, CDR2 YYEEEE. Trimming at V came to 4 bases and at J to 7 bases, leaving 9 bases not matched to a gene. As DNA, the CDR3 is TGTGCCAGCAGCCTTAGCGGGAGTCCAAGGAATGAGCAGTTCTTC. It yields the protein CASSLSGSPRNEQFF. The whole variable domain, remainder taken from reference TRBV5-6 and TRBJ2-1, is DAGVTQSPTHLIKTRGQQVTLRCSPKSGHDTVSWYQQALGQGPQFIFQYYEEEERQRGNFPDRFSGHQFPNYSSELNVNALLLGDSALYLCASSLSGSPRNEQFFGPGTRLTVL.

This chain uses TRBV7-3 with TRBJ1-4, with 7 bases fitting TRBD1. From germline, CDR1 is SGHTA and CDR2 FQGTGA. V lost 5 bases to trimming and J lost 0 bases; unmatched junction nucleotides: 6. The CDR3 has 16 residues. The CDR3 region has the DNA TGTGCCAGCAGCGGACAGGCTCCCGCAACTAATGAAAAACTGTTTTTT. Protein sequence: CASSGQAPATNEKLFF.

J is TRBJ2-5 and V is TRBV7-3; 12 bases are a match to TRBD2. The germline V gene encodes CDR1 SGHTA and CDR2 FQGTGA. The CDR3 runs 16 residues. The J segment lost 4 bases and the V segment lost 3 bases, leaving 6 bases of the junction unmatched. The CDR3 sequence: CASSLGLAGGRETQYF. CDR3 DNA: TGTGCCAGCAGCTTGGGGCTAGCGGGAGGGAGAGAGACCCAGTACTTC.

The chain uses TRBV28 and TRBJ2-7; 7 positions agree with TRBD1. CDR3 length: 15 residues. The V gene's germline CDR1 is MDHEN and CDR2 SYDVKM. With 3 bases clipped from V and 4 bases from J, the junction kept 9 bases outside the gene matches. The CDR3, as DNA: TGTGCCAGCAGTTTGGTCGGGACAGAGGCATACGAGCAGTACTTC. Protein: CASSLVGTEAYEQYF. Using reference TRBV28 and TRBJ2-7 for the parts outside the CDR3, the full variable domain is DVKVTQSSRYLVKRTGEKVFLECVQDMDHENMFWYRQDPGLGLRLIYFSYDVKMKEKGDIPEGYSVSREKKERFSLILESASTNQTSMYLCASSLVGTEAYEQYFGPGTRLTVT.

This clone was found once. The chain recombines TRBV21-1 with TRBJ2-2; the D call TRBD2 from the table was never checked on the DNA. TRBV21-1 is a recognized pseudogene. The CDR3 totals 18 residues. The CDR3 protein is CASSKVFGVAGTNGELFF. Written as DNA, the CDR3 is TGTGCCAGCAGCAAAGTCTTCGGGGTAGCGGGAACTAACGGGGAGCTGTTTTTT.

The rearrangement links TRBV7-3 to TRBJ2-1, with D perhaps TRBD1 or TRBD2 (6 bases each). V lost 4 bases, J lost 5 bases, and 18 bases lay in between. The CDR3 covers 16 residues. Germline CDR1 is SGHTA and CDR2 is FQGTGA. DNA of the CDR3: TGTGCCAGCAGCTCCTCCTCGGGGGCCGGGGACAATGAGCAGTTCTTC. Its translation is CASSSSSGAGDNEQFF.

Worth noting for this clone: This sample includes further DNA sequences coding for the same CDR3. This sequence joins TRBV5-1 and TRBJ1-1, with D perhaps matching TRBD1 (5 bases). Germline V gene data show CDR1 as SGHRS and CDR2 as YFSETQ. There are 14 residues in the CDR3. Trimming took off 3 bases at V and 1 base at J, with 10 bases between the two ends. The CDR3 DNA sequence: TGCGCCAGCAGCTACGACAGCCGGAACACTGAAGCTTTCTTT. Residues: CASSYDSRNTEAFF. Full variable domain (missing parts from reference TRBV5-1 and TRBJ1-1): KAGVTQTPRYLIKTRGQQVTLSCSPISGHRSVSWYQQTPGQGLQFLFEYFSETQRNKGNFPGRFSGRQFSNSRSEMNVSTLELGDSALYLCASSYDSRNTEAFFGQGTRLTVV.

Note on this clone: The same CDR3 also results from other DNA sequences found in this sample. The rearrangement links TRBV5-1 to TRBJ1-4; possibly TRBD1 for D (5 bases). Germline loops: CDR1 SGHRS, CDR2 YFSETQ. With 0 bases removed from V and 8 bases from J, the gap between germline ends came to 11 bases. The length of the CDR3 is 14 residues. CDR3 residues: CASSLGQGREKLFF. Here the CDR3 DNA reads TGCGCCAGCAGCTTGGGTCAGGGCCGCGAAAAACTGTTTTTT.